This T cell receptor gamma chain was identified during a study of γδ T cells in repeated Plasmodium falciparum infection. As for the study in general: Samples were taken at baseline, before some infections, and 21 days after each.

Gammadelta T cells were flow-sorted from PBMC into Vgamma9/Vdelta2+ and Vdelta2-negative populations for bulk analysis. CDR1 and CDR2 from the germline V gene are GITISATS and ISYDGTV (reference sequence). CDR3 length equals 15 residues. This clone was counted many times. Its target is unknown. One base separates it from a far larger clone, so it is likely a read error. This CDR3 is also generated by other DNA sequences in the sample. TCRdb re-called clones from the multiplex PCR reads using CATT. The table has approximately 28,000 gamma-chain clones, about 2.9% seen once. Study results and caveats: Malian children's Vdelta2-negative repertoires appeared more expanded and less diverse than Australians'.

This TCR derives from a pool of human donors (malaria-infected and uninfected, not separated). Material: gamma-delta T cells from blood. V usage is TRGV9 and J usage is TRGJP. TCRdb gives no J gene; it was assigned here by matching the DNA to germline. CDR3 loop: CALWTLELGKKIKVF. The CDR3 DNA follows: TGTGCCTTGTGGACATTAGAGTTAGGCAAAAAAATCAAGGTATTT.